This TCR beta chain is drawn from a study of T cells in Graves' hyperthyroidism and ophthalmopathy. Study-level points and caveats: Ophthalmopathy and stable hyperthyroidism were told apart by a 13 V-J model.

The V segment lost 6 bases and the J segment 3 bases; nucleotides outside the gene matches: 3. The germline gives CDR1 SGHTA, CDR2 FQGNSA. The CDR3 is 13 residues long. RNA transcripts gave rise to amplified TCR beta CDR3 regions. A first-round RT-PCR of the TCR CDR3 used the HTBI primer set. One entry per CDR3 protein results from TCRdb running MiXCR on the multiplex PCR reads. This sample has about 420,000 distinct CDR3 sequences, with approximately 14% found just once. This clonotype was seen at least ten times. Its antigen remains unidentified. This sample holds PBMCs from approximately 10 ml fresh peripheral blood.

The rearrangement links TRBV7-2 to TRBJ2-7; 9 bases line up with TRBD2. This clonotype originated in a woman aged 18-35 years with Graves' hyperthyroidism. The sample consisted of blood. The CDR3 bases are TGTGCCAGCAGGAATAGCGGGAGCTACGAGCAGTACTTC. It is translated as CASRNSGSYEQYF.